Listed below are T cell receptor beta chains from one sample, sequenced in a study of blood T cell repertoires in COVID-19. TCRdb's table, derived via immunoSEQ multiplex PCR, lists solely in-frame clones and lacks some. Of 150,000 to 200,000 clones listed, nearly 90% are singletons. Material: peripheral blood. The receptor set was obtained from a man aged 55 to 70 with active or convalescent COVID-19. The CDR3 runs from the conserved cysteine through the conserved F or W. D genes are given only for firm matches. Clone size is stated in some rows and not others, as once, few, many or a class when expanded.

TRBD1,TRBV12-5,TRBJ2-6,.,CASLRTGKHVLTF,TGTGCTAGTCTCAGGACAGGGAAACACGTCCTGACTTTC
.,TRBV11-2,TRBJ1-2,.,CASSSRGWTVYF,TGTGCCAGCAGCTCCCGGGGGTGGACTGTTTACTTC
TRBD1,TRBV5-8,TRBJ2-3,.,CASSVRQGASTDTQYF,TGTGCCAGCAGCGTTCGACAGGGGGCTAGCACAGATACGCAGTATTTT
.,TRBV11-2,TRBJ2-3,.,CASSRGTPTDTQYF,TGTGCCAGCAGCCGAGGGACTCCTACAGATACGCAGTATTTT
.,TRBV5-1,TRBJ2-7,few,CASSLVARGSYEQYF,TGCGCCAGCAGCTTGGTGGCGCGGGGCTCCTACGAGCAGTACTTC
TRBD1,TRBV5-1,TRBJ1-4,few,CARGQSTNEKLFF,TGCGCCAGGGGACAGTCAACTAATGAAAAACTGTTTTTT
.,TRBV2,TRBJ1-1,.,CASSRQTDGTEAFF,TGTGCCAGCAGTCGGCAGACAGATGGCACTGAAGCTTTCTTT
.,TRBV28,TRBJ2-7,once,CASSFTGAASYEQYF,TGTGCCAGCAGTTTCACAGGCGCGGCCTCCTACGAGCAGTACTTC
.,TRBV10-3,TRBJ1-4,.,CATRGSGTNEKLFF,TGTGCCACCCGGGGGTCGGGGACTAATGAAAAACTGTTTTTT
.,TRBV27,TRBJ2-1,.,CASRRRGTTSYNEQFF,TGTGCCAGCAGACGACGCGGGACGACCTCCTACAATGAGCAGTTCTTC
.,TRBV2,TRBJ2-5,.,CASSGLTDTQYF,TGTGCCAGCAGTGGCCTGACAGATACCCAGTACTTC
TRBD2,TRBV27,TRBJ2-7,.,CASSRVGRARAYEQYF,TGTGCCAGCAGTCGAGTCGGGAGGGCGCGGGCCTACGAGCAGTACTTC
.,TRBV15,TRBJ2-5,.,CATSWRVRETQYF,TGTGCCACCAGCTGGAGGGTTAGGGAGACCCAGTACTTC
.,TRBV19,TRBJ2-3,.,CASQARPSTDTQYF,TGTGCCAGCCAAGCGAGGCCTAGCACAGATACGCAGTATTTT
.,TRBV7-2,TRBJ2-4,once,CASSWAGAKNIQYF,TGTGCCAGCAGCTGGGCGGGAGCCAAAAACATTCAGTACTTC
TRBD1,TRBV9,TRBJ2-3,.,CASSVANFDRGRRDTQYF,TGTGCCAGCAGCGTAGCGAACTTCGACAGGGGGCGTAGAGATACGCAGTATTTT
.,TRBV6-6,TRBJ2-6,.,CASSLRSGGGGANVLTF,TGTGCCAGCAGTCTCAGGTCGGGGGGCGGTGGGGCCAACGTCCTGACTTTC
.,TRBV7-3,TRBJ1-1,.,CASSLQANTEAFF,TGTGCCAGCAGCTTACAGGCGAACACTGAAGCTTTCTTT
.,TRBV11-1,TRBJ2-1,.,CASSLDLGADEQFF,TGTGCCAGCAGCTTAGACCTGGGGGCTGATGAGCAGTTCTTC
.,TRBV10-1,TRBJ1-1,.,CASSGGRVRDTEAFF,TGCGCCAGCAGTGGGGGGAGGGTGCGGGACACTGAAGCTTTCTTT
TRBD2,TRBV6-5,TRBJ2-5,.,CASSYGGGAETQYF,TGTGCCAGCAGTTACGGCGGGGGGGCGGAGACCCAGTACTTC
.,TRBV2,TRBJ1-4,.,CASNSATNEKLFF,TGTGCCAGCAACAGTGCAACTAATGAAAAACTGTTTTTT
TRBD1,TRBV10-2,TRBJ2-7,.,CASHDRGRYEQYF,TGCGCCAGCCACGACAGGGGGCGGTACGAGCAGTACTTC
TRBD1,TRBV19,TRBJ2-3,.,CASSQDRVADTQYF,TGTGCCAGTAGTCAGGACAGGGTCGCAGATACGCAGTATTTT
TRBD2,TRBV20-1,TRBJ2-1,.,CSASALAGGRDEQFF,TGCAGTGCTAGTGCGCTAGCGGGGGGGCGCGATGAGCAGTTCTTC
.,TRBV11-2,TRBJ1-1,.,CASSLSPSVSAGEAFF,TGTGCCAGCAGCCTATCTCCTTCCGTGTCGGCAGGTGAAGCTTTCTTT
.,TRBV6-5,TRBJ2-7,.,CASSSPGTYEQYF,TGTGCCAGCAGTTCACCCGGGACCTACGAGCAGTACTTC
TRBD1,TRBV3-1/TRBV3-2,TRBJ2-7,.,CASSQGTGGMEQYF,TGTGCCAGCAGCCAAGGTACAGGGGGGATGGAGCAGTACTTC
.,TRBV6-1,TRBJ1-1,.,CASSEEDIQGLAFF,TGTGCCAGCAGTGAAGAGGATATCCAGGGATTAGCTTTCTTT
.,TRBV5-1,TRBJ2-5,.,CATTGSSPQETQYF,TGCGCCACCACGGGAAGCTCACCACAAGAGACCCAGTACTTC
TRBD1,TRBV6-5,TRBJ1-6,.,CASIQGQHYNSPLHF,TGTGCCAGCATACAGGGACAGCACTATAATTCACCCCTCCACTTT
TRBD1,TRBV5-1,TRBJ1-6,.,CASSLAGTGLGSPLHF,TGCGCCAGCAGCTTGGCCGGGACAGGGCTTGGTTCACCCCTCCACTTT
.,TRBV5-1,TRBJ2-5,.,CASSPGHIQETQYF,TGCGCCAGCAGCCCAGGACATATTCAAGAGACCCAGTACTTC
.,TRBV25-1,TRBJ2-7,few,CASSPSDSAYEQYF,TGTGCCAGCAGTCCATCGGACAGCGCTTACGAGCAGTACTTC
.,TRBV11-3,TRBJ1-1,.,CASSSSVDSSEAFF,TGTGCCAGCAGCTCTTCTGTGGACAGCTCTGAAGCTTTCTTT
TRBD1,TRBV11-2,TRBJ1-3,.,CASSLRDRASGNTIYF,TGTGCCAGCAGCTTACGGGACAGGGCCTCTGGAAACACCATATATTTT
.,TRBV12-3/TRBV12-4,TRBJ1-2,.,CASRITGERGYTF,TGTGCCAGCAGGATTACAGGAGAGAGGGGCTACACCTTC
TRBD2,TRBV6-5,TRBJ2-5,.,CASRGGAGEEETQYF,TGTGCCAGCAGGGGGGGAGCGGGGGAGGAAGAGACCCAGTACTTC
TRBD2,TRBV18,TRBJ2-1,.,CASSGAGGPYNEQFF,TGTGCCAGCTCTGGAGCGGGGGGGCCCTACAATGAGCAGTTCTTC
TRBD2,TRBV3-1/TRBV3-2,TRBJ2-7,once,CASSQRGGYEQYF,TGTGCCAGCAGCCAGCGGGGGGGCTACGAGCAGTACTTC
TRBD1,TRBV10-3,TRBJ2-2,.,CAIRSSTGVVNTGELFF,TGTGCCATCAGGAGCTCGACAGGGGTCGTGAACACCGGGGAGCTGTTTTTT
TRBD2,TRBV9,TRBJ2-1,.,CASSVGRGGWNEQFF,TGTGCCAGCAGCGTAGGGCGGGGGGGCTGGAATGAGCAGTTCTTC
.,TRBV21-1,TRBJ1-6,.,CASSKQQGASYNSPLHF,TGTGCCAGCAGCAAACAACAGGGGGCTTCCTATAATTCACCCCTCCACTTT
TRBD2,TRBV7-3,TRBJ2-5,.,CASSLRSGGAQETQYF,TGTGCCAGCAGCTTAAGGAGCGGGGGGGCCCAAGAGACCCAGTACTTC
.,TRBV18,TRBJ1-1,.,CASSPNSNTEAFF,TGTGCCAGCTCACCAAACAGCAACACTGAAGCTTTCTTT
TRBD1,TRBV5-1,TRBJ2-7,.,CASTYGDSQAYEQYF,TGCGCCAGCACCTATGGGGACAGTCAAGCATACGAGCAGTACTTC
.,TRBV29-1,TRBJ2-7,.,CSVGQNSYEQYF,TGCAGCGTCGGACAGAATTCCTACGAGCAGTACTTC
TRBD2,TRBV6-5,TRBJ2-1,few,CASKPGTSGYNEQFF,TGTGCCAGCAAGCCCGGGACTAGCGGCTACAATGAGCAGTTCTTC
.,TRBV7-9,TRBJ2-3,.,CASSPGVRGGIGDTQYF,TGTGCCAGCAGCCCCGGGGTTAGGGGGGGGATCGGAGATACGCAGTATTTT
TRBD2,TRBV5-1,TRBJ2-3,.,CASSSGTSGGTDTQYF,TGCGCCAGCAGCTCCGGGACTAGCGGGGGCACAGATACGCAGTATTTT
TRBD1,TRBV18,TRBJ1-2,.,CASSPQGARYGYTF,TGTGCCAGCTCACCCCAGGGGGCGAGGTATGGCTACACCTTC
TRBD1,TRBV18,TRBJ2-1,.,CASSESRGQVGEQFF,TGTGCCAGCTCCGAAAGCCGGGGACAGGTAGGGGAGCAGTTCTTC
TRBD1,TRBV7-9,TRBJ2-3,.,CASSSSDRGRSDTQYF,TGTGCCAGCAGCTCCTCGGACAGGGGGCGGTCAGATACGCAGTATTTT
.,TRBV6-5,TRBJ1-3,once,CASSSVPGHGGAYF,TGTGCCAGCAGTTCTGTCCCGGGACACGGCGGAGCGTATTTT
TRBD1,TRBV4-1,TRBJ1-6,.,CASSQDSAGGNSPLHF,TGCGCCAGCAGCCAAGATAGTGCAGGGGGCAACTCACCCCTCCACTTT